These 16 T cell receptor beta chains were all obtained from the same sample, sequenced in a study of blood T cell repertoires in COVID-19. The data were produced by immunoSEQ multiplex PCR, yet TCRdb's version contains in-frame clones alone and is incomplete. Seen here are about 55,000 clones, more than 80% observed once, and the top ten hold around 15%. The sequencing input was peripheral blood. The receptors originated from a human donor in a cohort sampled during active COVID-19.

The CDR3 loop is CSVEDRRAGANVLTF. The CDR3 nucleotides read TGCAGCGTTGAAGATCGACGGGCTGGGGCCAACGTCCTGACTTTC. The chain recombines TRBV29-1 with TRBJ2-6, with D unresolved. There are 15 residues in the CDR3. Germline V lookup: CDR1 SQVTM, CDR2 ANQGSEA. V gave up 0 bases and J gave up 2 bases, with 8 bases separating them.

V usage is TRBV11-2 and J usage is TRBJ2-7, with D unresolved. The CDR3 is 10 amino acids. Germline loops: CDR1 SGHAT, CDR2 FQNNGV. V was trimmed by 4 bases and J by 6 bases, leaving 4 bases between them. The CDR3 here is CASSSGEQYF. CDR3 bases: TGTGCCAGCAGCTCCGGCGAGCAGTACTTC.

The sample holds one count of this clone. The CDR3 protein is CASSFSFQETQYF. The CDR3 DNA reads as TGTGCCAGCAGTTTCAGTTTCCAAGAGACCCAGTACTTC. The genes are TRBV28 and TRBJ2-5; no clear D gene. The V gene's germline CDR1 is MDHEN and CDR2 SYDVKM. The CDR3 length is 13 residues. V shed 3 bases and J shed 1 base, with 6 bases lying between them.

The rearrangement uses TRBV19 and TRBJ2-7, with 10 bases identical to TRBD1. V lost 5 bases to trimming and J lost 3 bases; unmatched junction nucleotides: 7. The CDR3 length is 15 residues. CDR1 LNHDA and CDR2 SQIVND come from the germline V gene (reference sequence). CDR3 DNA: TGTGCCAGTAGTCCTGACCGGGACAGGGGCTACGAGCAGTACTTC. Its protein product is CASSPDRDRGYEQYF. The entire variable domain, with the rest obtained from reference TRBV19 and TRBJ2-7, is as follows: DGGITQSPKYLFRKEGQNVTLSCEQNLNHDAMYWYRQDPGQGLRLIYYSQIVNDFQKGDIAEGYSVSREKKESFPLTVTSAQKNPTAFYLCASSPDRDRGYEQYFGPGTRLTVT.

This clone was recorded only once. This chain uses TRBV4-2 with TRBJ1-3, with TRBD1 matching 7 bases. CDR3 size: 14 residues. The V gene end was trimmed by 4 bases and the J gene end by 12 bases; junction bases not matched to a gene: 12. The germline V gene encodes CDR1 LGHNA and CDR2 YNFKEQ. The CDR3 nucleotides read TGTGCCAGCAGCCCCGGGACAGCCTTGTTTGGCATATATTTT. It is translated as CASSPGTALFGIYF.

The chain carries TRBV5-1 and TRBJ2-7; 13 bases fit TRBD2. This CDR3 spans 15 amino acids. J gave up 6 bases and V 4 bases, and 7 bases lay outside the gene matches. Germline loops: CDR1 SGHRS, CDR2 YFSETQ. The CDR3 nucleotides are TGCGCCAGCAGCATCGGGACTAGCGGGACCCGCGAGCAGTACTTC. Its protein is CASSIGTSGTREQYF. Full variable domain (missing parts from reference TRBV5-1 and TRBJ2-7): KAGVTQTPRYLIKTRGQQVTLSCSPISGHRSVSWYQQTPGQGLQFLFEYFSETQRNKGNFPGRFSGRQFSNSRSEMNVSTLELGDSALYLCASSIGTSGTREQYFGPGTRLTVT.

This clone was seen only once. The chain uses TRBV6-5 and TRBJ2-1; 8 bases align to TRBD1. This CDR3 has 16 amino acids. The J segment lost 0 bases and the V segment lost 4 bases, leaving 5 bases of the junction unmatched. Per germline, CDR1 MNHEY and CDR2 SVGAGI. The CDR3 loop reads CASSSTGTGSYNEQFF. Written as DNA, the CDR3 is TGTGCCAGCAGTTCAACGGGGACAGGCTCCTACAATGAGCAGTTCTTC.

The chain carries TRBV12-3 or TRBV12-4 and TRBJ1-1; unclear D gene. Trimming stripped 5 bases from V and 0 bases from J, with 4 bases between. CDR3 size: 12 residues. This chain's CDR3 is CASSLMNTEAFF. As DNA, the CDR3 is TGTGCCAGCAGTCTAATGAACACTGAAGCTTTCTTT.

This clone has just a few counts. The CDR3 DNA reads TGTGCCAGCAGCCGGGCGGGTCAGCCCCAGCATTTT. Protein: CASSRAGQPQHF. V is TRBV5-4 and J is TRBJ1-5, with D unresolved. Germline CDR1 reads SGHNT; CDR2 reads YYREEE (reference sequence). V shed 4 bases and J shed 6 bases, with 8 bases lying between them. The CDR3 spans 12 residues.

This clone was seen a single time. CDR3 bases: TGTGCCTGGGACAGCACCAACACTGAAGCTTTCTTT. It translates to CAWDSTNTEAFF. The chain combines TRBV30 with TRBJ1-1; maybe TRBD1 (5 bases). The CDR3 length is 12 residues. The germline V and J ends were trimmed by 5 bases and 2 bases, with 9 bases remaining between them. CDR1 GTSNPN and CDR2 SVGIG come from the germline V gene (reference sequence).

This chain joins TRBV6-6 and TRBJ2-3; 12 nucleotides match TRBD1. The germline V gene has CDR1 MNHNY and CDR2 SVGAGI (reference sequence). The CDR3 sequence is 15 residues long. Losses at the gene ends were 7 bases for V and 4 bases for J; bases not matched to a gene: 6. CDR3 DNA: TGTGCCAGCATTGGGACAGGGGGCTTCCCAGATACGCAGTATTTT. Translating it yields CASIGTGGFPDTQYF.

CDR3 residues: CASSIGGSAQPQHF. CDR3 DNA sequence: TGTGCCAGTAGTATCGGGGGATCGGCGCAGCCCCAGCATTTT. The J gene is TRBJ1-5, the V gene TRBV19; possible D gene TRBD1, 5 bases. Germline-derived CDR1 and CDR2 are LNHDA and SQIVND (reference sequence). The V end lost 3 bases, the J end lost 7 bases, and 13 bases lay between the germline ends. The CDR3 extends over 14 amino acids.

The J gene is TRBJ1-4, the V gene TRBV7-9, with 7 bases that match TRBD1. The trim removed 1 base at V and 6 bases at J, leaving 8 bases unmatched. The CDR3 is made up of 16 amino acids. Germline CDR1 and CDR2: SEHNR and FQNEAQ (reference sequence). CDR3 in DNA: TGTGCCAGCAGCTTAGGTCAGGGGGGCCAAGATGAAAAACTGTTTTTT. This codes for CASSLGQGGQDEKLFF.

The chain combines TRBV23-1 with TRBJ1-2; D remains ambiguous. TRBV23-1 is treated as an ORF (open reading frame) with a function not yet certain. V lost 9 bases and J 8 bases, leaving 10 bases between the germline ends. The CDR3 is made up of 10 amino acids. CDR3 bases: TGCGCCAGTCGTGGGAGAGGCTACACCTTC. Its translation is CASRGRGYTF.

This chain connects TRBV7-8 to TRBJ2-2; D might be TRBD1 (6 bases). V was cut by 4 bases and J by 5 bases, with 11 bases left in between. Looked up from germline, CDR1 is SGHVS and CDR2 is FQNEAQ. This CDR3 has 14 amino acids. CDR3 protein: CASSSWGRTGELFF. The CDR3 DNA is TGTGCCAGCAGCTCCTGGGGGCGAACCGGGGAGCTGTTTTTT.

The chain uses TRBV5-1 and TRBJ1-2; 7 bases line up with TRBD1. The germline gives CDR1 SGHRS, CDR2 YFSETQ. J gave up 0 bases and V 7 bases, and 15 bases lay outside the gene matches. CDR3 length: 17 amino acids. The CDR3 region is CASSPVQGKRANYGYTF. DNA of the CDR3: TGCGCCAGCTCCCCGGTACAGGGGAAGAGGGCTAACTATGGCTACACCTTC.